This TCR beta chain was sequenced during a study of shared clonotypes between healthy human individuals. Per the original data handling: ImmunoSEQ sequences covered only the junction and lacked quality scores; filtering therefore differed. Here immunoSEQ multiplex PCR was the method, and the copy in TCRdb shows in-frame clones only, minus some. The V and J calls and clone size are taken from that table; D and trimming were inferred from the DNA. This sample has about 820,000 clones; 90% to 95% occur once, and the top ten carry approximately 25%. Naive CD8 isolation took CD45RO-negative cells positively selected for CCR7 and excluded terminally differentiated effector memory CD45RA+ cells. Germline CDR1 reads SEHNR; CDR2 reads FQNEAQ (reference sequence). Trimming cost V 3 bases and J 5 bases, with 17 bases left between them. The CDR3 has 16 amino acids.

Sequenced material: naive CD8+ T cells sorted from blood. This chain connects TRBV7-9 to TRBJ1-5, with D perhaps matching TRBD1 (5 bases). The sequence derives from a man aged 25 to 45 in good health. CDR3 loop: CASSLFPDLGDQPQHF. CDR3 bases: TGTGCCAGCAGCTTGTTTCCGGACCTGGGGGATCAGCCCCAGCATTTT.